The next 25 T cell receptor beta chains were all read from a single sample in a study of cytomegalovirus exposure and HLA in healthy donors. 13 Jbeta primers and 60 Vbeta primers were used for the PCR. Profiled with immunoSEQ multiplex PCR; TCRdb holds only in-frame clones, not every one. This sample has around 200,000 clones, with approximately 82% found just once. What was sequenced was PBMCs. The origin of the receptors is a girl aged 2 to 9 in good health and CMV-seropositive.

This chain uses TRBV5-1 with TRBJ1-4; the match to TRBD1 covers 7 bases. Germline CDR1 is SGHRS and CDR2 is YFSETQ. V dropped 3 bases and J dropped 8; count of bases not matched to a gene: 13. The CDR3 has 16 amino acids. Here the CDR3 reads CASSSTGSGLGEKLFF. CDR3 bases: TGCGCCAGCAGCTCGACAGGGTCGGGGCTTGGGGAAAAACTGTTTTTT.

V gene TRBV6-5 combines with J gene TRBJ2-1; 7 nucleotides line up with TRBD2. The CDR3 loop spans 14 amino acids. Germline CDR1 MNHEY, CDR2 SVGAGI. The trim removed 5 bases at V and 7 bases at J, leaving 8 bases unmatched. CDR3 in DNA: TGTGCCAGCAGTCCACTGACTAGCTTTAATGAGCAGTTCTTC. It is translated as CASSPLTSFNEQFF.

In DNA form, the CDR3 reads TGTGCCAGCAGCTTAGAGACAGGAGCCAAAAACATTCAGTACTTC. Translation gives CASSLETGAKNIQYF. The chain couples TRBV7-3 to TRBJ2-4; D possibly corresponds to TRBD1 (6 bases). The V end was cut by 2 bases, the J end by 0 bases, with 8 bases between. The germline V gene encodes CDR1 SGHTA and CDR2 FQGTGA. The CDR3 runs 15 residues. Based on the CDR3 plus reference TRBV7-3 and TRBJ2-4, the full variable domain is GAGVSQTPSNKVTEKGKYVELRCDPISGHTALYWYRQSLGQGPEFLIYFQGTGAADDSGLPNDRFFAVRPEGSVSTLKIQRTERGDSAVYLCASSLETGAKNIQYFGAGTRLSVL.

This chain uses TRBV7-3 with TRBJ2-1, with 7 nucleotides matching TRBD1. The CDR3 totals 13 residues. The trim removed 5 bases at V and 7 bases at J, leaving 5 bases unmatched. The germline V gene encodes CDR1 SGHTA and CDR2 FQGTGA. The CDR3, as DNA: TGTGCCAGCAGCATCCACAGGGGAAATGAGCAGTTCTTC. Translated: CASSIHRGNEQFF.

The V gene is TRBV27, the J gene TRBJ2-1; 8 nucleotides line up with TRBD1. CDR1 is MNHEY, CDR2 SMNVEV, per germline (reference sequence). CDR3 length: 13 amino acids. The V segment lost 3 bases and the J segment 5 bases; nucleotides outside the gene matches: 0. The CDR3 region is CASSLDRDNEQFF. The CDR3 DNA sequence: TGTGCCAGCAGTTTGGACAGGGACAATGAGCAGTTCTTC.

The J gene is TRBJ2-7, the V gene TRBV28, with 12 nucleotides matching TRBD2. V dropped 6 bases and J dropped 3; count of bases not matched to a gene: 6. Germline CDR1 is MDHEN and CDR2 is SYDVKM. This CDR3 is 15 amino acids long. CDR3 protein: CASSKLAGGNYEQYF. CDR3 DNA: TGTGCCAGCAGCAAACTAGCGGGAGGCAACTACGAGCAGTACTTC.

The chain joins TRBV5-1 to TRBJ1-2; 9 bases agree with TRBD1. The CDR3 length is 15 residues. V lost 2 bases to trimming and J lost 6 bases; unmatched junction nucleotides: 8. CDR1 and CDR2 (germline): SGHRS, YFSETQ. CDR3 in DNA: TGCGCCAGCAGCTTTCGCCACAGGGGGCAGGATGGCTACACCTTC. This sequence encodes CASSFRHRGQDGYTF.

J is TRBJ2-1 and V is TRBV12-5; 7 bases are a match to TRBD2. V dropped 9 bases and J dropped 9; count of bases not matched to a gene: 11. CDR3 length equals 13 residues. Per the germline V gene, CDR1 is LGHNT and CDR2 is FRNRAP. In DNA, the CDR3 is TGTGCTAGCAGTAAGGGCTGGGAGGGTGAGCAGTTCTTC. The encoded protein is CASSKGWEGEQFF.

This chain uses TRBV27 with TRBJ1-2; D is perhaps TRBD1 (6 bases). V shed 1 base and J shed 8 bases, with 11 bases lying between them. Germline V gene sequence: CDR1 MNHEY, CDR2 SMNVEV (reference sequence). The CDR3 is made up of 13 amino acids. CDR3 amino acids: CASSLLGQRGYTF. The CDR3 nucleotides read TGTGCCAGCAGTTTATTAGGACAGCGAGGCTACACCTTC.

The genes are TRBV5-1 and TRBJ1-4, with D possibly being TRBD1 (6 bases). The CDR3 runs to 14 residues. Germline-derived CDR1 and CDR2 are SGHRS and YFSETQ. V was clipped by 0 bases and J by 8 bases, with 11 bases between them. The CDR3 region is CASSLEGVGEKLFF. In DNA, the CDR3 is TGCGCCAGCAGCTTGGAGGGGGTGGGAGAAAAACTGTTTTTT.

The V gene is TRBV10-3, the J gene TRBJ1-1, with TRBD1 as a possible D gene (5 bases). Germline loops: CDR1 ENHRY, CDR2 SYGVKD. The length of the CDR3 is 14 residues. Trimming left V 7 bases short and J 1 base short, with 13 bases between. CDR3 DNA: TGTGCCATCAATACAGGCGTTACGAACACTGAAGCTTTCTTT. Protein sequence: CAINTGVTNTEAFF.

This rearrangement joins TRBV28 to TRBJ1-1, with D possibly being TRBD1 (5 bases). CDR1 MDHEN and CDR2 SYDVKM come from the germline V gene. CDR3 length equals 13 residues. The ends were cut back, 6 bases at V and 2 bases at J, with 10 bases in the middle. Here the CDR3 reads CASRHTGNTEAFF. Written as DNA, the CDR3 is TGTGCCAGCAGACATACAGGAAACACTGAAGCTTTCTTT.

The chain couples TRBV28 to TRBJ1-4, with TRBD1 matching 8 bases. Per germline, CDR1 MDHEN and CDR2 SYDVKM. The CDR3 is 15 amino acids. The J segment lost 3 bases and the V segment lost 0 bases, leaving 0 bases of the junction unmatched. CDR3 sequence (DNA): TGTGCCAGCAGTTTATGGACAGGGGCTAATGAAAAACTGTTTTTT. Encoded protein: CASSLWTGANEKLFF.

This rearrangement joins TRBV27 to TRBJ2-6; 8 bases are a match to TRBD2. Unmatched junction bases numbered 8, after V lost 2 bases and J lost 2 bases. Germline V gene data show CDR1 as MNHEY and CDR2 as SMNVEV (reference sequence). This CDR3 is built from 18 residues. This CDR3 reads CASSLVASGWTGANVLTF. CDR3 coding DNA: TGTGCCAGCAGTTTAGTGGCTAGCGGGTGGACTGGGGCCAACGTCCTGACTTTC.

The gene calls are TRBV6-5 and TRBJ1-2, with 8 bases matching TRBD1. This CDR3 is 14 amino acids long. Trimming at V came to 3 bases and at J to 4 bases, leaving 4 bases not matched to a gene. The germline V gene encodes CDR1 MNHEY and CDR2 SVGAGI. The CDR3 region is CASSYGQGGYGYTF. The CDR3 DNA reads TGTGCCAGCAGTTATGGACAGGGTGGCTATGGCTACACCTTC.

V and J are TRBV27 and TRBJ2-7; D might be TRBD2 (5 bases). Germline assignment: CDR1 MNHEY and CDR2 SMNVEV (reference sequence). V gave up 6 bases and J gave up 6 bases, with 12 bases separating them. The CDR3 contains 12 residues. CDR3 DNA: TGTGCCAGCAGGACGACTACATCCGAGCAGTACTTC. Translating gives CASRTTTSEQYF.

The gene calls are TRBV2 and TRBJ2-4, with D perhaps TRBD2 (6 bases). This CDR3 is built from 17 residues. Germline V gene data show CDR1 as SNHLY and CDR2 as FYNNEI. Trimming shortened V by 5 bases and J by 10 bases, and 27 bases separated the two germline ends. The CDR3 DNA reads as TGTGCCAGCAGTCCCGCCGGGAGTACCAAAAACATTCGAATTCAGTACTTC. It translates to CASSPAGSTKNIRIQYF.

This chain uses TRBV5-1 with TRBJ1-5, with 8 nucleotides matching TRBD1. The germline gives CDR1 SGHRS, CDR2 YFSETQ. There are 14 residues in the CDR3. Losses at the gene ends were 4 bases for V and 5 bases for J; bases not matched to a gene: 5. The CDR3 DNA reads TGCGCCAGCAGCCCAGGGGGCGCGGATCAGCCCCAGCATTTT. It is translated as CASSPGGADQPQHF.

This chain joins TRBV5-1 and TRBJ1-2; TRBD1 is a possible D gene (6 bases). Germline-derived CDR1 and CDR2 are SGHRS and YFSETQ. V dropped 5 bases and J dropped 4 bases, with 12 bases sitting between them. The CDR3 is 13 amino acids. CDR3 residues: CASRWGGGYGYTF. As DNA, the CDR3 is TGCGCCAGCAGATGGGGGGGCGGCTATGGCTACACCTTC.

This chain connects TRBV29-1 to TRBJ1-2; TRBD1 agrees at 7 bases. Germline V gene lookup returns CDR1 SQVTM and CDR2 ANQGSEA. The CDR3 runs to 12 residues. V was pared by 2 bases and J by 8 bases, with 5 bases of the junction left unmatched. The CDR3 DNA is TGCAGCGTTGAACAGGGGGTGTGGGGCTACACCTTC. Translation: CSVEQGVWGYTF.

The J gene is TRBJ1-1, the V gene TRBV6-5; D is perhaps TRBD1 (5 bases). Trimming stripped 0 bases from V and 6 bases from J, with 11 bases between. This CDR3 contains 14 residues. Germline CDR1 is MNHEY and CDR2 is SVGAGI. The CDR3 loop is CASSYSGGRAEAFF. The CDR3, as DNA: TGTGCCAGCAGTTACTCGGGGGGGAGGGCTGAAGCTTTCTTT.

The chain couples TRBV5-1 to TRBJ1-1; 7 bases align to TRBD1. The CDR3 loop spans 14 amino acids. V shed 7 bases and J 5 bases; nucleotides not matched to a gene: 11. Germline lookup yields CDR1 SGHRS and CDR2 YFSETQ. CDR3 DNA sequence: TGCGCCAGCGCCGAACAGGGGAGTGTTACTGAAGCTTTCTTT. It is translated as CASAEQGSVTEAFF.

For this clone: This same CDR3 is encoded by further DNA sequences in the sample. V is TRBV6-5 and J is TRBJ1-2; the match to TRBD1 covers 7 bases. The CDR3 runs to 12 residues. Per germline, CDR1 MNHEY and CDR2 SVGAGI. Trimming cost V 2 bases and J 7 bases; bases outside gene matches: 1. The CDR3 protein is CASSYAGGGYTF. CDR3 nucleotides: TGTGCCAGCAGTTACGCAGGGGGTGGCTACACCTTC.

The CDR3 DNA is TGTGCCAGCAGCCCTTCGGGACAGGGGGTCAATGGCTACACCTTC. It translates to CASSPSGQGVNGYTF. The genes are TRBV11-2 and TRBJ1-2, with 11 bases fitting TRBD1. V shed 5 bases, J shed 6 bases, and the junction held 8 bases outside the gene matches. Germline CDR1 reads SGHAT; CDR2 reads FQNNGV. The CDR3 is made up of 15 amino acids.

The chain has TRBV19 and TRBJ2-1, with D perhaps TRBD2 (6 bases). The CDR3 is made up of 19 amino acids. The V end was cut by 10 bases, the J end by 4 bases, with 32 bases between. Germline values: CDR1 LNHDA, CDR2 SQIVND (reference sequence). The CDR3 is CATRVGLAQTRGTYNEQFF. The CDR3 DNA sequence: TGTGCCACCCGAGTAGGTCTAGCGCAGACCCGGGGAACATACAATGAGCAGTTCTTC.